This TCR beta chain was profiled in a study of T cells after posttransplantation cyclophosphamide. Study conclusions and caveats: TRB clonality was highly associated with recipient CMV seropositivity and reactivation.

Sequencing used immunoSEQ multiplex PCR; TCRdb keeps in-frame clones, though not all of them. This sample carries some 50,000 clones and no singletons, and 2.2% goes to the top ten. In the case of this clone: Its antigen is currently unknown.

Germline V lookup: CDR1 MNHEY, CDR2 SVGAGI. The CDR3 sequence is 14 residues long. V lost 2 bases and J lost 5, with 11 bases in between. The V gene is TRBV6-5, the J gene TRBJ2-3, with D possibly TRBD1 on 6 matching bases. This clonotype was sampled from a man aged 35-49 years in good health, CMV-negative, and a related stem cell transplant donor. Sequences were obtained from PBMCs. The CDR3 here is CASSYTTGRDTQYF. CDR3 in DNA: TGTGCCAGCAGTTACACCACAGGGCGAGATACGCAGTATTTT.